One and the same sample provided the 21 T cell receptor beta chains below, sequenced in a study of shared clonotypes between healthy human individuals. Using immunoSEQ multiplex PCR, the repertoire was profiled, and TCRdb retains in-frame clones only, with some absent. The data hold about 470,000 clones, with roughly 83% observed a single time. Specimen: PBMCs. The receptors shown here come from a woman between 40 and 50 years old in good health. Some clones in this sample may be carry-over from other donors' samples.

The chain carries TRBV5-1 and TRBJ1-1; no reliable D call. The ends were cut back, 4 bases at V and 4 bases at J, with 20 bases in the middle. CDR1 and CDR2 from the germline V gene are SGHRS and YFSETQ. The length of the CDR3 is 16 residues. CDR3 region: CASSPQPGALLTEAFF. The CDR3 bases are TGCGCCAGCAGCCCTCAGCCAGGTGCCCTGCTCACTGAAGCTTTCTTT.

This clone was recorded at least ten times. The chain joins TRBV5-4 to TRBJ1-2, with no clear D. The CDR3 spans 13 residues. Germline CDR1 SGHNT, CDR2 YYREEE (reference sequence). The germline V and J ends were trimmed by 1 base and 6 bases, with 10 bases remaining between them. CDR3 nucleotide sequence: TGTGCCAGCAGCTTGCTTCTGGGGAATGGCTACACCTTC. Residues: CASSLLLGNGYTF.

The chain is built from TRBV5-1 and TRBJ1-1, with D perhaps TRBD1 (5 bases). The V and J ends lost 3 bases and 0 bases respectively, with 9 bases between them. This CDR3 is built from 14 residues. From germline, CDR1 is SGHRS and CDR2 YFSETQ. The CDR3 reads CASSSRQMNTEAFF. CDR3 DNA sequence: TGCGCCAGCAGCTCAAGACAGATGAACACTGAAGCTTTCTTT. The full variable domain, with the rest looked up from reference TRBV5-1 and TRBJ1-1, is KAGVTQTPRYLIKTRGQQVTLSCSPISGHRSVSWYQQTPGQGLQFLFEYFSETQRNKGNFPGRFSGRQFSNSRSEMNVSTLELGDSALYLCASSSRQMNTEAFFGQGTRLTVV.

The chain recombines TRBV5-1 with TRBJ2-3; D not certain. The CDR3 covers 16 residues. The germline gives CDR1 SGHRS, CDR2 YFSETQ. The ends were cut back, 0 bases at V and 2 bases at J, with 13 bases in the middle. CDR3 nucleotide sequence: TGCGCCAGCAGCTTGGGGCCGGGCAGGACCACAGATACGCAGTATTTT. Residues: CASSLGPGRTTDTQYF.

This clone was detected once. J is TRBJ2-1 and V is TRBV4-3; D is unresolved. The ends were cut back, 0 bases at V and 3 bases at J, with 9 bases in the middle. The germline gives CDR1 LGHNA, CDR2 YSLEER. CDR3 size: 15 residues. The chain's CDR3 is CASSQEFTNYNEQFF. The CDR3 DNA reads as TGCGCCAGCAGCCAAGAGTTTACTAACTACAATGAGCAGTTCTTC.

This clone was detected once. CDR3 DNA: TGTGCCAGCAGCCCAACCCGACAGAGTGGGAATGAGCAGTTCTTC. Encoded protein: CASSPTRQSGNEQFF. V usage is TRBV28 and J usage is TRBJ2-1, with a possible D match to TRBD1 (5 bases). Trimming removed 6 bases from V and 7 bases from J, with 19 bases in between. Germline assignment: CDR1 MDHEN and CDR2 SYDVKM. This CDR3 is built from 15 residues.

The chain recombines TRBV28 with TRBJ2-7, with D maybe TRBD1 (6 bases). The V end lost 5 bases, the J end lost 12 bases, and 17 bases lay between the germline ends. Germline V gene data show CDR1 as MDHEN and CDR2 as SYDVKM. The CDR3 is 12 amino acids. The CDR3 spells CASSRPTGHRYF. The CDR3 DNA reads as TGTGCCAGCAGTCGGCCTACAGGGCATAGGTACTTC.

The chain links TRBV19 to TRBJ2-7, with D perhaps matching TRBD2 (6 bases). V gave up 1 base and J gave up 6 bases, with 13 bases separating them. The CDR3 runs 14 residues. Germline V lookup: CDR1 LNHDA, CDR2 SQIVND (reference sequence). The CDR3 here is CASSIVGGGSEQYF. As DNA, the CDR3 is TGTGCCAGTAGTATAGTGGGGGGTGGCAGCGAGCAGTACTTC. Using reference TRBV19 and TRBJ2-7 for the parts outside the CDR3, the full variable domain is DGGITQSPKYLFRKEGQNVTLSCEQNLNHDAMYWYRQDPGQGLRLIYYSQIVNDFQKGDIAEGYSVSREKKESFPLTVTSAQKNPTAFYLCASSIVGGGSEQYFGPGTRLTVT.

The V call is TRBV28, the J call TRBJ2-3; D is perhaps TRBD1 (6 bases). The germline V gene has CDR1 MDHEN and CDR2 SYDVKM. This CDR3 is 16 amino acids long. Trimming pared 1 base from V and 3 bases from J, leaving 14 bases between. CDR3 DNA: TGTGCCAGCAGTTTATCGCAGGGGTTTGGGACAGATACGCAGTATTTT. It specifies CASSLSQGFGTDTQYF.

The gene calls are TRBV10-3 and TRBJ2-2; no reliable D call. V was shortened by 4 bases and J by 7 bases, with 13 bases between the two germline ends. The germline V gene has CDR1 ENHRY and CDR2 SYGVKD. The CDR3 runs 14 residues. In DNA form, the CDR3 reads TGTGCCATCAGTGTTATAGAATTGGACGGGGAGCTGTTTTTT. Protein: CAISVIELDGELFF.

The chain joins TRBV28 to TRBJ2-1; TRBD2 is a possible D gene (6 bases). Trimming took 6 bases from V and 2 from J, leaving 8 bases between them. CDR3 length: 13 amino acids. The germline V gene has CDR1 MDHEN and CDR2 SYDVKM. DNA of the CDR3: TGTGCCAGCAGGCGGGAACCCTACAATGAGCAGTTCTTC. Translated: CASRREPYNEQFF.

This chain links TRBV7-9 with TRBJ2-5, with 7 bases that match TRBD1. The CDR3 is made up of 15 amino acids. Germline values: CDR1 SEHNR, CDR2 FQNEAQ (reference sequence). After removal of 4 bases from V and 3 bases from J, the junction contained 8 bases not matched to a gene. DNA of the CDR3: TGTGCCAGCAGCTCATCCGGGACAGCGGAAGAGACCCAGTACTTC. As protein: CASSSSGTAEETQYF.

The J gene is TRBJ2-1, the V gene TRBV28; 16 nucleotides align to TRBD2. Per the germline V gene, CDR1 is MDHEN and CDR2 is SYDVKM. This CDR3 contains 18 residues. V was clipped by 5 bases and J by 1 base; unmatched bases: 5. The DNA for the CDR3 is TGTGCCAGCAGTGGGGGACTAGCGGGAGGGCCGTCCTACAATGAGCAGTTCTTC. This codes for CASSGGLAGGPSYNEQFF.

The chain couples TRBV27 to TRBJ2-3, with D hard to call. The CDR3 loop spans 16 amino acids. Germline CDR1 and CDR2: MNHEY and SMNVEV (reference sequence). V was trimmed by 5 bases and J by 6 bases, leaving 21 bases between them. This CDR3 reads CASSPPDRGNVDTQYF. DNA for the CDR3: TGTGCCAGCAGTCCGCCGGACCGCGGCAATGTCGATACGCAGTATTTT.

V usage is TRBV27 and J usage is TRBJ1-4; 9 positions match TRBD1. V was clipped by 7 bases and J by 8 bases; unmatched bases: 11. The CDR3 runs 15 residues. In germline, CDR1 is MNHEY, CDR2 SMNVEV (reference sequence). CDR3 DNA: TGTGCCAGCAAGGTCGGGACAGGGCGAGGAGAAAAACTGTTTTTT. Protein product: CASKVGTGRGEKLFF.

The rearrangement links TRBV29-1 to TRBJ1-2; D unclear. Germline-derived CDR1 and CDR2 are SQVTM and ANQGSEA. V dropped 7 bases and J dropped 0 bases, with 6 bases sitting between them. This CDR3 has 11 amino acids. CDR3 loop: CSDTANYGYTF. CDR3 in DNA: TGCAGCGACACAGCTAACTATGGCTACACCTTC.

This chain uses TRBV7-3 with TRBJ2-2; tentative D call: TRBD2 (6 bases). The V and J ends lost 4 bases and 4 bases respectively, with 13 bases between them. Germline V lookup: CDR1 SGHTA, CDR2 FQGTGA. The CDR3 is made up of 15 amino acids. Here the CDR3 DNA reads TGTGCCAGCAGCTCGGGAGCCGGTGGCACCGGGGAGCTGTTTTTT. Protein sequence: CASSSGAGGTGELFF. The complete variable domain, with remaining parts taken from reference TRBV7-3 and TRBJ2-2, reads GAGVSQTPSNKVTEKGKYVELRCDPISGHTALYWYRQSLGQGPEFLIYFQGTGAADDSGLPNDRFFAVRPEGSVSTLKIQRTERGDSAVYLCASSSGAGGTGELFFGEGSRLTVL.

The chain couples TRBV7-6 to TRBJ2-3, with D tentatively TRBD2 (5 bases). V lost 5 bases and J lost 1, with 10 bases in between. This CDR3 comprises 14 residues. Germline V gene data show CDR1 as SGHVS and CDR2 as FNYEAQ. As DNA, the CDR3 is TGTGCCAGCAGCCCCGAACTAGGCACAGATACGCAGTATTTT. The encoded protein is CASSPELGTDTQYF.

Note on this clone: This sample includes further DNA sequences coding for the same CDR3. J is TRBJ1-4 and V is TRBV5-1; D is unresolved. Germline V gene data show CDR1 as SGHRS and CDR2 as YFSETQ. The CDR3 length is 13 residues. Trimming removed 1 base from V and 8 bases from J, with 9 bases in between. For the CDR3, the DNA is TGCGCCAGCAGCTTGCTTACGGGAGAAAAACTGTTTTTT. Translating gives CASSLLTGEKLFF.

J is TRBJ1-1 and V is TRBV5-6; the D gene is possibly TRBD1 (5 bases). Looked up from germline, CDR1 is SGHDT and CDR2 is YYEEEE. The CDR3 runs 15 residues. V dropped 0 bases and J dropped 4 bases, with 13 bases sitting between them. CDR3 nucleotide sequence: TGTGCCAGCAGCTTGGTTTTGGGGGTGAGCACTGAAGCTTTCTTT. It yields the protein CASSLVLGVSTEAFF.

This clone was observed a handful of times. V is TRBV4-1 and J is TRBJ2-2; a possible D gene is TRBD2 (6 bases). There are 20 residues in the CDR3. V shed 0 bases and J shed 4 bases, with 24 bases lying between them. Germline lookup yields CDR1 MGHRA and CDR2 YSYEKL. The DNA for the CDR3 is TGCGCCAGCAGCCAAGATCTCTGGGGTGGGGGGAGCGGCGTCACCGGGGAGCTGTTTTTT. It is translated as CASSQDLWGGGSGVTGELFF.